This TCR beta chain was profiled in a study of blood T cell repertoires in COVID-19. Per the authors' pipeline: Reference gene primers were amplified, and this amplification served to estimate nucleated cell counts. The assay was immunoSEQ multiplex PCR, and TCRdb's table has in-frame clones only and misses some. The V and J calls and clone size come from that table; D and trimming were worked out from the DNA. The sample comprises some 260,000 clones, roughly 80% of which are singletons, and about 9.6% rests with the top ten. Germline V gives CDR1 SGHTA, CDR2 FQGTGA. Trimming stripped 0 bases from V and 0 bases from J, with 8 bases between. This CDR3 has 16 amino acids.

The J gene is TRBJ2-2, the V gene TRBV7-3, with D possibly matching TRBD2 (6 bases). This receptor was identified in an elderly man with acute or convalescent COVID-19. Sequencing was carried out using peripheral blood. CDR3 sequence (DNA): TGTGCCAGCAGCTTAACCGCGGGGCCGAACACCGGGGAGCTGTTTTTT. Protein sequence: CASSLTAGPNTGELFF.